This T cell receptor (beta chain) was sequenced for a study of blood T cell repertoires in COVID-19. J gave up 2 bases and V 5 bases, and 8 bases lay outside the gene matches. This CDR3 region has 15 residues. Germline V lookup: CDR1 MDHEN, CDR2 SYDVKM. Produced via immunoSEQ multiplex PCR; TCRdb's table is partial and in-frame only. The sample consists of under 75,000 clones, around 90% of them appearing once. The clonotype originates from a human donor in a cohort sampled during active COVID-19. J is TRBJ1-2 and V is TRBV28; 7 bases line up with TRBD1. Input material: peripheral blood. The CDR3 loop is CASSPGGSSNYGYTF. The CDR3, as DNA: TGTGCCAGCAGTCCAGGGGGTTCCTCAAACTATGGCTACACCTTC.